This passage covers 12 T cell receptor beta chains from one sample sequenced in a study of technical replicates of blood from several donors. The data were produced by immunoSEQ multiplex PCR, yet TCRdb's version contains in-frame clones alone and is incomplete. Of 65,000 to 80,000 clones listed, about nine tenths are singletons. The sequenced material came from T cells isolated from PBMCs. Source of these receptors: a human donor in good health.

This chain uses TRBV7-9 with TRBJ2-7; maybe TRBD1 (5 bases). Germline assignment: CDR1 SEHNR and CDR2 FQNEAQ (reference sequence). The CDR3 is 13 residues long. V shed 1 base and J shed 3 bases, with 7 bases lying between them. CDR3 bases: TGTGCCAGCAGCTTAGGGACACTCTACGAGCAGTACTTC. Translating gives CASSLGTLYEQYF.

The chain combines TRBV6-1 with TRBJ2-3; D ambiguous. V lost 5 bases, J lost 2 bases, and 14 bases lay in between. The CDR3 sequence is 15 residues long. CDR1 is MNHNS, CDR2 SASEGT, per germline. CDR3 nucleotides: TGTGCCAGCAGTCCCCCAAAGTACTCCACAGATACGCAGTATTTT. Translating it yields CASSPPKYSTDTQYF.

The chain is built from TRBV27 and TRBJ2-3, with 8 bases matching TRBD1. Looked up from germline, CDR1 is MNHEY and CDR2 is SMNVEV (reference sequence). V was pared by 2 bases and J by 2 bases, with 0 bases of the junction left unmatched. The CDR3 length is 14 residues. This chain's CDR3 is CASSLQGATDTQYF. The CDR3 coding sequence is TGTGCCAGCAGTTTACAGGGGGCCACAGATACGCAGTATTTT.

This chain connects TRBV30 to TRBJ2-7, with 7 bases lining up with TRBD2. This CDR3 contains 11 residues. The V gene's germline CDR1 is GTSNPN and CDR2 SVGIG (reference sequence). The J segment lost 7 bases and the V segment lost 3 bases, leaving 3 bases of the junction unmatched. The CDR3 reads CAWSGEGEQYF. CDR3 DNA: TGTGCCTGGAGCGGGGAGGGGGAGCAGTACTTC.

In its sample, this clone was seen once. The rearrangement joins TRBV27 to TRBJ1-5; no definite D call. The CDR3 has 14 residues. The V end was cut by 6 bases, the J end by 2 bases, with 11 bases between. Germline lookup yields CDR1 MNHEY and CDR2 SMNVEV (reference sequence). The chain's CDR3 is CASSLNQGNQPQHF. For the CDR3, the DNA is TGTGCCAGCAGCCTTAACCAGGGCAATCAGCCCCAGCATTTT.

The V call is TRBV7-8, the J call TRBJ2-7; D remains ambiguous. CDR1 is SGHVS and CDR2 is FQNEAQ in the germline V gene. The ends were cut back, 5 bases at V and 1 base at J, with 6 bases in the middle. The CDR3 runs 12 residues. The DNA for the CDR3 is TGTGCCAGCAGCCTTGAGTCCTACGAGCAGTACTTC. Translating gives CASSLESYEQYF.

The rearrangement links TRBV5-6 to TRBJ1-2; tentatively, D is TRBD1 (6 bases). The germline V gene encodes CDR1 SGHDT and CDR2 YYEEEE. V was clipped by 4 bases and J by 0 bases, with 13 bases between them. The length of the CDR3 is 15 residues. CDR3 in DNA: TGTGCCAGCAGCATAGGACAGTCAGCTAACTATGGCTACACCTTC. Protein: CASSIGQSANYGYTF.

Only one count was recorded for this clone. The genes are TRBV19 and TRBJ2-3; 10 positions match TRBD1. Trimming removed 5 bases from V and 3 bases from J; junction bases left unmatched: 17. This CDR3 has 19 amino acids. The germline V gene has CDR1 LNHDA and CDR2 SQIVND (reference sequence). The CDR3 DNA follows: TGTGCCAGTAGTGGGGGGGGACAGGGGTTAGTTTCAGGAACAGATACGCAGTATTTT. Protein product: CASSGGGQGLVSGTDTQYF.

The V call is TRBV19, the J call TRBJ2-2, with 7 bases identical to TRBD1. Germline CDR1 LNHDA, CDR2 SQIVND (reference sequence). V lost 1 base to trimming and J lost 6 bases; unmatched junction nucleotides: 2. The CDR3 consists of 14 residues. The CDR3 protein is CASSIGGTAGELFF. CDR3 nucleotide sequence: TGTGCCAGTAGTATAGGAGGGACAGCCGGGGAGCTGTTTTTT.

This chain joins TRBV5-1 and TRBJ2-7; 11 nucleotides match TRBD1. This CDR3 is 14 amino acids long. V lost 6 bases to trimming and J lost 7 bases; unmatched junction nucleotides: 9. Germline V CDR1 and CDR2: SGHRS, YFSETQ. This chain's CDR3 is CASNHGQGAGEQYF. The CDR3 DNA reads TGCGCCAGCAATCACGGACAGGGGGCCGGGGAGCAGTACTTC.

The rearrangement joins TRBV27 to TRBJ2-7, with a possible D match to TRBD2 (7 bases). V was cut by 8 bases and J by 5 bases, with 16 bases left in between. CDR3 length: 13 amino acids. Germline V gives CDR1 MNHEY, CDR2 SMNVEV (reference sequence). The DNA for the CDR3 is TGTGCCAGCGGGAGGGGAGGGGACAACGAGCAGTACTTC. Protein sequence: CASGRGGDNEQYF.

CDR3 in DNA: TGTGCCAGCAGCTCGGCGGTCGGAGTGGCCTACGAGCAGTACTTC. Translation gives CASSSAVGVAYEQYF. V usage is TRBV7-8 and J usage is TRBJ2-7, with D hard to call. The V end was cut by 4 bases, the J end by 2 bases, with 15 bases between. CDR3 length equals 15 residues. CDR1 is SGHVS and CDR2 is FQNEAQ in the germline V gene.